Here is one T cell receptor (beta chain) with its context. The antigen it binds to is not known. The record has no base qualities; no much larger clone is one base away. The entry originates in a study of long-term antiretroviral therapy in people with HIV (dated by TCRdb to 2021 to 2024). About the investigation overall: The earliest samples were collected roughly a decade before the 2015 WHO recommendation for immediate ART, at a time when ART was usually postponed until CD4 counts fell. No cross-contamination during QIAcube processing was shown when test extractions of a monoclonal T-cell line were performed alongside fewer than 40 polyclonal samples. From over 25 adults with confirmed HIV infection, the cohort provided 150 to 200 cryopreserved PBMC samples, gathered serially across a mean of around six years (range 1-12). Of the roughly 30 participants with HIV, 10 to 11 were female. A retrospective serial study tested whether ART initiation and durable HIV suppression were associated with changes in peripheral blood TRB repertoire composition and diversity. What the study reported, not specific to this receptor: Because pre-ART samples had limited cell numbers, unsorted PBMC were profiled rather than sorted CD4+ and CD8+ T cells. Starting ART was linked to a significant rise in TRB diversity, yet even with long-term ART the diversity remained significantly lower than in transplant donor controls. Since PBMC availability was limited, sequencing covered only the TCR beta chain, with no alpha chain pairing. No data were available on ART adherence, viral resistance or therapy changes, limiting inferences about post-ART repertoire changes. The samples span the years 2004 to 2017, and the ART regimens used may be less effective than current regimens. HIV repertoires had narrower CDR3 length ranges than controls, and the network structure suggested an antigen-experienced repertoire that shifted only slightly toward naive after ART. Expanded TRB clones identified before ART initiation dominated the repertoire across all time points, though the dominance fluctuated and decreased in many PLHIV after ART.

V loses 3 bases, J loses 5 bases, and the germline ends lie 22 bases apart. The germline V gene specifies SGHTA as CDR1 and FQGNSA as CDR2. Reading from cysteine to phenylalanine, the CDR3 counts 17 amino acids. Only the CDR3 portion is preserved as DNA: 51 bases, with reading frame beginning at the first base. Inclusion was restricted to participants for whom at least one PBMC sample before ART initiation and at least two post-ART samples were available. Every participant with HIV received treatment in the United States of America. Before DNA extraction, cryopreserved samples of about 1-10 million PBMC were thawed and washed. At the time of the earliest PBMC sample, participants with HIV were aged between roughly 20 and 54 years. Each participant contributed PBMC samples from 1-4 timepoints before ART initiation and 2-8 timepoints after ART initiation, with a median of 7 samples. Serial HIV viral load, CD4+ T-cell count, ART history and demographic data were obtained for every participant. Using a Qiagen kit on a QIAcube, genomic DNA was extracted from unsorted PBMC, with samples processed in batches of 12.

The immunoSEQ hsTCRB v3.0 assay was used at survey level resolution for TRB variable region sequencing. The targeted TRB sequencing depth was 40,000-50,000 T-cell genomes per sample. Pooled TRB libraries were sequenced on an Illumina MiSeq with a v3 150-cycle kit. Per the authors' processing: Analysis of repertoires was carried out in R inside a reproducible Nextflow workflow spanning QC, data transformation and analysis. LymphoSeq2, an R package for AIRR-Seq data exploration, was used to implement custom analyses. Several samples that produced fewer than 5000 total TRB sequences were removed, so approximately 190 HIV repertoires were analyzed. Among the approximately 200 retained HIV repertoires, 59 were collected before ART initiation and around 130 after ART initiation. Repertoires were downsampled to 5000 TRB nucleotide sequences, and summary statistics were averaged over 100 downsampling iterations. The analysis kept only TRB sequences whose CDR3 regions were at least seven amino acids long. Two measures captured diversity: a Shannon entropy-derived clonality score and the Gini coefficient. In repertoire networks, the top 5000 CDR3 amino acid sequences were linked whenever an edit distance of one separated two sequences. For TRB CDR3 amino acid sequences, antigen specificity groups and MHC restriction were predicted with GLIPH2. CDR3 amino acid sequences were matched against VDJdb and McPAS-TCR to flag known CMV, EBV, HIV or tissue antigen associations. Pre-ART, post-ART and control groups were compared with Wilcoxon signed-rank tests and Holm-Bonferroni correction. As stored in TCRdb, this immuneACCESS dataset retains in-frame rearrangements with V and J assigned. A fraction of the clones does not appear; measured against another copy, unresolved V genes explain less than half of the discrepancy, and the remainder lacks a known reason. That table supplies the V and J calls and clone size; D and trimming were determined from the DNA. Within this sample are around 17,000 clones, with more than 75% of them counted one time only. The ten largest clones take up roughly 12% of the sample.

The rearrangement combines TRBV7-2 with TRBJ2-5; a tentative D match to TRBD2 spans 5 bases. This receptor was obtained from a man over 45 with HIV. Here the sequenced sample was unsorted PBMCs, taken 6.9 years after starting antiretroviral therapy. The encoded CDR3 is CASSFLSSQSSGETQYF. The nucleotide sequence reads TGTGCCAGCAGCTTCTTATCCAGTCAATCCTCGGGGGAGACCCAGTACTTC.